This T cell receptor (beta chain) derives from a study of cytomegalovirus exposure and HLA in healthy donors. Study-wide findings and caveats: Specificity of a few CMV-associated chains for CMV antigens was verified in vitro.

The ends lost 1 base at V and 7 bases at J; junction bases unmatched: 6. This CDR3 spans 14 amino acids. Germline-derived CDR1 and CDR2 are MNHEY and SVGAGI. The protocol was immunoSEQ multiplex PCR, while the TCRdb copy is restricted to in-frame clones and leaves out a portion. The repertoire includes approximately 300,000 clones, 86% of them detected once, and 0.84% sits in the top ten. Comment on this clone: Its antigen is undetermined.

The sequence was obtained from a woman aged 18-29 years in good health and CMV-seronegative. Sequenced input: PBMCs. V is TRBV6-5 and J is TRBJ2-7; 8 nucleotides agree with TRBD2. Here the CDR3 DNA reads TGTGCCAGCAGTTACTTCCCGACTAGCGAAGAGCAGTACTTC. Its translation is CASSYFPTSEEQYF.